The 17 T cell receptor beta chains given below trace back to one sample, sequenced in a study of human T cells and chemical hapten exposure. Time point denoted: pre-sensitization, week 0. Specified treatment: therapeutic diphenylcyclopropenone sensitization with weekly scalp DPC. Each CDR3 protein is one row after TCRdb ran MiXCR on the RACE reads. In the table there are 85,000 to 130,000 distinct CDR3 sequences, 9.5% to 15% of which are singletons. Sequencing used whole blood, obtained in connection with sensitization to the hapten diphenylcyclopropenone (DPC). The receptors shown here come from a woman between 45 and 60 years old with alopecia areata. Some clones in this sample may be carry-over from other donors' samples.

This clonotype was counted between two and nine times. This chain links TRBV6-6 with TRBJ1-2; 8 bases line up with TRBD1. The CDR3 has 14 amino acids. The germline V gene has CDR1 MNHNY and CDR2 SVGAGI (reference sequence). V dropped 7 bases and J dropped 4; count of bases not matched to a gene: 8. CDR3 in DNA: TGTGCCAGCACCCCGGACAGGGTGGCCTATGGCTACACCTTC. Amino acid sequence: CASTPDRVAYGYTF.

The rearrangement uses TRBV4-3 and TRBJ1-5; TRBD1 is a possible D gene (5 bases). The germline V and J ends were trimmed by 1 base and 9 bases, with 19 bases remaining between them. The CDR3 length is 16 residues. Germline lookup yields CDR1 LGHNA and CDR2 YSLEER. CDR3 amino acids: CASSQALGTDIGPQHF. Here the CDR3 DNA reads TGCGCCAGCAGCCAAGCTCTTGGGACTGACATTGGGCCCCAGCATTTT.

This clonotype occurred many times. The gene calls are TRBV28 and TRBJ2-3; D is perhaps TRBD2 (5 bases). Germline V gives CDR1 MDHEN, CDR2 SYDVKM. This CDR3 is 14 amino acids long. Trimming removed 6 bases at V and 0 bases at J, with 10 bases between. The CDR3 loop reads CASRRGLSTDTQYF. The CDR3 region has the DNA TGTGCCAGCAGGCGTGGACTCAGCACAGATACGCAGTATTTT. The variable domain in full, with the rest retrieved from reference TRBV28 and TRBJ2-3, is DVKVTQSSRYLVKRTGEKVFLECVQDMDHENMFWYRQDPGLGLRLIYFSYDVKMKEKGDIPEGYSVSREKKERFSLILESASTNQTSMYLCASRRGLSTDTQYFGPGTRLTVL.

This clonotype was detected ten times or more. The chain combines TRBV7-9 with TRBJ2-3; the D is unclear. The CDR3 contains 15 residues. Trimming left V 3 bases short and J 2 bases short, with 12 bases between. Germline-derived CDR1 and CDR2 are SEHNR and FQNEAQ (reference sequence). DNA of the CDR3: TGTGCCAGCAGCTTTGGGCTCTCTTTCACAGATACGCAGTATTTT. Translation gives CASSFGLSFTDTQYF.

This clonotype appeared a few times. The gene calls are TRBV27 and TRBJ1-4; TRBD1 might be the D (5 bases). This CDR3 has 14 amino acids. Germline V CDR1 and CDR2: MNHEY, SMNVEV (reference sequence). The germline V and J ends were trimmed by 2 bases and 5 bases, with 9 bases remaining between them. The CDR3 DNA follows: TGTGCCAGCAGTTTAGTGGGACTGAATGAAAAACTGTTTTTT. The encoded protein is CASSLVGLNEKLFF.

The table lists this clonotype with a few counts. The chain combines TRBV11-2 with TRBJ1-1; D ambiguous. V was shortened by 3 bases and J by 4 bases, with 12 bases between the two germline ends. The CDR3 runs 14 residues. The germline V gene has CDR1 SGHAT and CDR2 FQNNGV. The CDR3 loop is CASSFSGRLTEAFF. The CDR3 DNA reads as TGTGCCAGCAGCTTCTCAGGCCGACTCACTGAAGCTTTCTTT.

This clonotype was seen a handful of times. The rearrangement joins TRBV27 to TRBJ2-7; perhaps TRBD1 as D (6 bases). Trimming cost V 10 bases and J 3 bases, with 10 bases left between them. Germline CDR1 and CDR2: MNHEY and SMNVEV (reference sequence). The CDR3 is 11 amino acids. Here the CDR3 DNA reads TGTGCCACAGGACAGTTCTACGAGCAGTACTTC. Its protein is CATGQFYEQYF.

This clonotype has only a few counts. The gene calls are TRBV20-1 and TRBJ2-1; D may be TRBD1 (5 bases). CDR1 DFQATT and CDR2 SNEGSKA come from the germline V gene (reference sequence). V was cut by 6 bases and J by 3 bases, with 12 bases left in between. CDR3 length: 13 residues. CDR3 protein: CSARERSYNEQFF. Written as DNA, the CDR3 is TGCAGTGCCAGGGAAAGAAGCTACAATGAGCAGTTCTTC.

This clonotype was detected a few times. The chain has TRBV5-1 and TRBJ2-7, with D hard to call. The V end was cut by 4 bases, the J end by 0 bases, with 11 bases between. The CDR3 spans 14 residues. Germline lookup yields CDR1 SGHRS and CDR2 YFSETQ. The CDR3 loop reads CASSPGFSSYEQYF. The DNA of the CDR3 is TGCGCCAGCAGCCCCGGGTTCAGCTCCTACGAGCAGTACTTC.

The chain combines TRBV7-9 with TRBJ2-7; TRBD1 matches 9 bases. The CDR3 totals 14 residues. After removal of 5 bases from V and 6 bases from J, the junction contained 8 bases not matched to a gene. Per germline, CDR1 SEHNR and CDR2 FQNEAQ (reference sequence). The CDR3 nucleotides are TGTGCCAGCAGCCCTGGACAGGGGTCTGGCGAGCAGTACTTC. Amino acids: CASSPGQGSGEQYF.

As regards this clonotype: A junction end diverges from the germline sequence, so it may reflect a read error. The chain joins TRBV20-1 to TRBJ2-7; 10 bases agree with TRBD1. The CDR3 is 14 amino acids. CDR1 and CDR2 (germline): DFQATT, SNEGSKA (reference sequence). CDR3 DNA: TGCAGTGCTAAGGAGACAGGGGGCTCCTGCGAGCAGTACTTC. It translates to CSAKETGGSCEQYF.

This clonotype was counted at least ten times. The V gene is TRBV7-9, the J gene TRBJ1-1; D might be TRBD1 (5 bases). The CDR3 has 15 amino acids. Germline values: CDR1 SEHNR, CDR2 FQNEAQ (reference sequence). Trimming stripped 0 bases from V and 0 bases from J, with 8 bases between. CDR3 in DNA: TGTGCCAGCAGCTTAGCGGGGCACATGAACACTGAAGCTTTCTTT. Residues: CASSLAGHMNTEAFF. The entire variable domain, with the rest obtained from reference TRBV7-9 and TRBJ1-1, is as follows: DTGVSQNPRHKITKRGQNVTFRCDPISEHNRLYWYRQTLGQGPEFLTYFQNEAQLEKSRLLSDRFSAERPKGSFSTLEIQRTEQGDSAMYLCASSLAGHMNTEAFFGQGTRLTVV.

This sequence joins TRBV24-1 and TRBJ2-3, with 8 bases identical to TRBD1. The CDR3 has 17 residues. Trimming took 0 bases from V and 2 from J; bases not matched to a gene: 6. In germline, CDR1 is KGHDR, CDR2 SFDVKD. The CDR3 bases are TGTGCCACCAGTGATTTGGGCAGGGGGCAGAACACAGATACGCAGTATTTT. Translated, it gives CATSDLGRGQNTDTQYF.

This clonotype has a handful of counts. The chain carries TRBV7-8 and TRBJ2-5; D is possibly TRBD1 (7 bases). Deletions cut 3 bases from V and 2 bases from J, with 16 bases between. The CDR3 has 16 residues. Per the germline V gene, CDR1 is SGHVS and CDR2 is FQNEAQ. CDR3 coding DNA: TGTGCCAGCAGCTTCGGAGGGACAGCCATTCAAGAGACCCAGTACTTC. Translating it yields CASSFGGTAIQETQYF. The whole variable domain, filled in from reference TRBV7-8 and TRBJ2-5, reads GAGVSQSPRYKVAKRGQDVALRCDPISGHVSLFWYQQALGQGPEFLTYFQNEAQLDKSGLPSDRFFAERPEGSVSTLKIQRTQQEDSAVYLCASSFGGTAIQETQYFGPGTRLLVL.

This clonotype was seen repeatedly, ten times or more. The V gene is TRBV6-5, the J gene TRBJ2-3; the match to TRBD2 covers 12 bases. In germline, CDR1 is MNHEY, CDR2 SVGAGI. CDR3 length equals 16 residues. With V trimmed by 4 bases and J by 2 bases, 4 bases remained unmatched. CDR3 sequence (DNA): TGTGCCAGCAGTTTAGGACTAGCGGGGCCCACAGATACGCAGTATTTT. It translates to CASSLGLAGPTDTQYF.

The V gene is TRBV6-6, the J gene TRBJ1-6, with TRBD1 identical over 9 bases. Germline CDR1 MNHNY, CDR2 SVGAGI (reference sequence). The CDR3 has 16 residues. J lost 7 bases, V lost 6 bases, and 10 bases had no gene match. The CDR3 loop reads CASSHIRGTGNSPLHF. In DNA form, the CDR3 reads TGTGCCAGCAGCCATATTAGGGGGACAGGGAATTCACCCCTCCACTTT.

The table lists this clonotype with a few counts. V is TRBV20-1 and J is TRBJ2-3; TRBD2 agrees at 7 bases. J lost 0 bases, V lost 5 bases, and 8 bases had no gene match. The CDR3 has 15 residues. Germline CDR1 and CDR2: DFQATT and SNEGSKA (reference sequence). The CDR3 DNA follows: TGCAGTGCTCCTAGCGGACGTTCTAGCACAGATACGCAGTATTTT. It yields the protein CSAPSGRSSTDTQYF.